The entry that follows covers one T cell receptor (beta chain) sequence. As yet, its antigen is unknown. The sample belongs to a study of T cell responses to AZD1222 COVID-19 vaccine. This CDR3 region has 13 residues. CDR1 SGHTS and CDR2 YDEGEE come from the germline V gene. Between the trimmed V and J ends, which lost 3 bases and 0 bases, there was a span of 4 bases. The table came from immunoSEQ multiplex PCR; TCRdb's copy has only in-frame clones and leaves some out. Here the sample spans some 150,000 clones, approximately 93% being singletons. Broader study findings: Mapped onto spike, vaccine-associated CD4 TCRs spanned it and were dominant at 160-218 and 743-854.

The TCR comes from an adult in good health. The chain links TRBV5-8 to TRBJ1-5, with D unclear. This material consisted of peripheral blood, taken on day 0 of AZD1222 vaccination. The CDR3 reads CASSSPSNQPQHF. In DNA, the CDR3 is TGTGCCAGCAGCTCTCCTAGCAATCAGCCCCAGCATTTT. Supplemented by reference TRBV5-8 and TRBJ1-5, the full variable domain reads EAGVTQSPTHLIKTRGQQATLRCSPISGHTSVYWYQQALGLGLQFLLWYDEGEERNRGNFPPRFSGRQFPNYSSELNVNALELEDSALYLCASSSPSNQPQHFGDGTRLSIL.